This T cell receptor (beta chain) was sequenced for a study of cytomegalovirus exposure and HLA in healthy donors (dated by TCRdb to the late 2010s). Notes on the research overall: An earlier analysis of approximately 640 of the donors reported 250 to 300 Gb of sequence data and about 100 million unique TCR beta sequences from about 200 million T cells. To decide whether each TCR beta V gene segment behaved as functional or pseudogenic, an earlier analysis of some 540 of the donors relied on high-throughput TCR beta sequencing. The study aimed to test whether signatures of past pathogen exposure could be identified by cataloging public T cell receptors. All discovery cohort repertoires had been generated on a single sequencing platform. Rather than using new phenotypic data, the later analysis identified candidate immune exposures from TCR beta sequences and from how often those sequences occurred across donors. To study patterns of TCR occurrence, a later analysis re-analyzed previously published TCR beta repertoires from 700 or so donors and added high-resolution HLA genotyping. Typing coverage differed by locus: A, B, C, DRB1 and DQB1 were typed in about 629-640 donors, DQA1 in approximately 520, DPA1 in 600 to 610, and DPB1 in 400 to 480. Among about 360 genotyped donors of the cohort, an average of approximately 240,000 unique TCR beta nucleotide sequences were sequenced per donor, around a sixth of them non-productive. A later genetic analysis took genome-wide SNP genotypes for about 55% of the roughly 700 donors and used that subset as a discovery cohort. In addition to the first cohort of roughly 670 subjects, a separate validation cohort of approximately 130 different subjects was used. Roughly five DR-DQ haplotypes were handled as single units for association and clustering because linkage in the cohort was strong. To predict cytomegalovirus infection status, the study brought together high-throughput TCR immunosequencing, statistical association of individual TCRs with disease status, and machine learning. The study profiled the T cell repertoires of some 610 subjects by immunosequencing and related them to cytomegalovirus serostatus. An early release that covered 640 HLA-typed donors contained about 300 gigabases of sequencing data and roughly 84 million unique TCR sequences. Of the approximately 370 genotyped donors, 75% to 85% were placed in the genetic ancestry cluster associated with self-reported Caucasian donors. HLA typing included class I and class II loci at four-digit resolution. Alongside the repertoire data, information on donor age, sex, ethnicity and CMV serostatus was compiled. The study at large found these results: A further reported finding was that TCR beta sequences accurately predicted the HLA-A and HLA-B alleles for most subjects in the first cohort. In an earlier analysis of 587 of the donors, most TCR beta V segments appeared in productive rearrangements about 87% or about 30% of the time, broadly matching IMGT annotations. The authors suggested that the approach could potentially be extended to other disease states and immunological phenotypes. The only immune exposure information available for the cohort was CMV serostatus. Because HLA typing was unavailable for some donors at each locus, only the typed subset was used in association tests. Because counts were too low, around 18 rarely observed V segments, including chromosome 9 orphons, were left out of the earlier analysis of 500 to 750 of the donors. In vitro tests confirmed that three of the cytomegalovirus-associated TCR beta chains recognize cytomegalovirus antigens. The classifier was reported to diagnose cytomegalovirus status with high specificity and sensitivity in both the original cohort and the validation cohort. Linkage disequilibrium might explain the correlated functional status among segregating V segments, but an unknown experimental factor could not be ruled out. In a later genetic analysis, a missense DCLRE1C variant was associated with V-gene and J-gene trimming of TCR beta chains, and the association was replicated in an independent cohort. Roughly uniform sequencing depth across donors was assumed in presence/absence analyses, although this assumption may not hold. A cluster of highly shared sequence variants was judged likely to represent a technical artifact of the sequencing pipeline. According to a later analysis, TCR association rates differed among HLA loci, with DRB1 alleles showing the most associated TCRs and HLA-C alleles showing the fewest. Several of the top co-occurrence clusters appeared to be linked to parvovirus B19, influenza, CMV and Epstein-Barr virus, according to a later analysis. Compared with the 666-donor mean, donors in an Asian-associated ancestry cluster had fewer N-insertions in productive TCRs, according to a later genetic analysis. When HLA alleles, especially DR and DQ, strongly co-occurred, attributing TCR associations to individual alleles was difficult. The study gave a list of roughly 150 TCR beta chains associated with cytomegalovirus. In a later analysis, 16,951 TCR beta sequences were associated with specific HLA alleles at a false discovery rate of 0.05. While some public TCRs were present in many individuals, most TCR sequences turned up only very rarely across donors. In a later analysis, HLA-associated TCR beta chains showed more clonal expansion and lower generation probabilities than non-associated chains that were equally common. In this cohort, only TCR beta chains were sequenced, and detectable features were limited by the absence of alpha or paired-chain data. Because the 87-base-pair reads could not distinguish some IMGT-functional V segments, including TRBV6-2 and TRBV6-3, those segments were excluded. According to a later analysis, most CMV-associated TCR beta chains appeared to be HLA-restricted, and the HLA associations seemed to be driven largely by CMV exposure.

Unmatched junction bases come to 3, with V trimmed by 0 bases and J by 4 bases. Measured from the cysteine to the phenylalanine, the CDR3 is 15 residues long. The only DNA kept is the CDR3, 45 bases in frame from the first base. As encoded in the germline V gene, CDR1 is ENHRY while CDR2 is SYGVKD. The cohort consisted of 650 to 700 healthy bone marrow donors. At the time of sampling, every cohort member was nominally healthy, though immune exposures that went unrecorded were likely present. The donor was CMV seronegative and was included in the group of a few hundred seronegative cohort members. Each donor provided a peripheral blood sample, and peripheral blood mononuclear cells were used for TCR beta sequencing. Genomic DNA was extracted from the blood cell samples with the Qiagen DNeasy Blood Extraction Kit. Library preparation was by the immunoSEQ multiplex PCR assay. For the multiplex PCR, a mixture combining 60 forward primers for TCR Vbeta segments and 13 reverse primers for TCR Jbeta segments was used. The CDR3 region of rearranged TCR beta genes was amplified from genomic DNA with a multiplex PCR assay. The Illumina HiSeq System was used to sequence the amplified TCR beta libraries as 87-base-pair reads. The published analysis was carried out like this. A later analysis tallied 80 million to 95 million unique TCR beta chains across the 666 repertoires, and about 12 million of those chains were shared by two or more donors. Raw reads were error-corrected and collapsed into unique sequences with a nearest-neighbor algorithm that merged closely related sequences to remove PCR and sequencing errors. Alignment of CDR3 sequences to IMGT reference sequences was used to assign V, D and J gene segments. Each retained sequence needed at least a six-nucleotide match to both a V gene segment and a J gene segment. Rearrangements were called productive when the CDR3 lacked stop codons and stayed in frame with V and J; all others were non-productive. Following IMGT convention, CDR3 was defined as the stretch from the second conserved V-encoded cysteine to the conserved J-encoded phenylalanine. The earlier analysis of around 640 of the donors excluded sequences that lacked an unambiguous match to a single V gene segment. An earlier analysis of a few hundred of the donors called V segments functional above 56.7% productive rearrangements and segregating when the between-donor standard deviation exceeded 5%. A statistical classification framework was developed to diagnose cytomegalovirus status using the catalog of TCR beta chain sequences. In a later analysis, TCR nucleotide sequences were compared against IMGT/GENE-DB human TR gene sequences so that V and J genes could be assigned. A later analysis assigned CDR3 sequences and most-parsimonious VDJ recombination scenarios with the TCRdist pipeline. A later analysis defined each TCR beta chain by its CDR3 amino acid sequence plus V-gene family, and excluded reads lacking a unique V-gene family. To address suspected cross-contamination and a sequencing artifact, a later analysis removed around 600 highly shared, low-generation-probability nucleotide sequences. A later analysis calculated a clonal expansion index for each public chain from normalized within-repertoire ranks of inferred template counts. In a later analysis, generation probabilities were computed with a VDJ recombination model fitted to out-of-frame rearrangements, and the resulting probabilities were checked against IGoR. In a later analysis, TCR-TCR, TCR-HLA and TCR-CMV co-occurrence was scored with hypergeometric tests, and a repertoire-size bias correction was applied to TCR pairs. A later analysis estimated false discovery rates by permuting HLA or CMV assignments 20 times. In a later analysis, co-occurring TCRs were grouped using DBSCAN, with TCRdist sequence similarity added in when clustering inside HLA-allele-positive subsets. Co-occurrence clustering excluded repertoires with fewer than 30,000 or more than 120,000 public chains, plus five with anomalous nucleotide sharing. In TCRdb, the immuneACCESS table is reduced to in-frame sequences with V and J assigned. These tables do not hold every clone; where another copy was compared, an unresolved V gene accounts for under half, and the others remain unexplained. V, J and clone size were drawn from that table, and D and trimming were deduced from the DNA. The sample contains about 160,000 clones, roughly 80% of them found a single time. The ten biggest clones cover about 4.5% of the sample.

Regarding this clone: The clone's antigen remains unknown. Per-nucleotide qualities are absent, and no much larger clonotype sits a single base away.

Sample: PBMCs. This TCR came from a middle-aged man in good health and CMV-seronegative. The chain is made from TRBV10-3 and TRBJ2-1; 7 nucleotides in the junction match TRBD2. For the CDR3, the sequence is CAISESAGPYNEQFF. Read as DNA, the sequence is TGTGCCATCAGTGAGTCAGCGGGGCCTTACAATGAGCAGTTCTTC.